These 18 T cell receptor beta chains were sequenced from one sample in a study of blood T cell repertoires in COVID-19. Here immunoSEQ multiplex PCR was the method, and the copy in TCRdb shows in-frame clones only, minus some. The profile covers over 120,000 clones, with about 89% appearing a single time and 10% to 12% taken by the ten largest. The sample consisted of PBMCs or T cells enriched from blood (not recorded which). Every receptor here comes from a man in his sixties who had recovered from COVID-19.

The chain uses TRBV18 and TRBJ1-1; no clear D. CDR1 KGHSH and CDR2 LQKENI come from the germline V gene. V lost 3 bases and J 4 bases, leaving 9 bases between the germline ends. There are 13 residues in the CDR3. The CDR3 DNA reads TGTGCCAGCTCACCGTCACGGGTCACTGAAGCTTTCTTT. It specifies CASSPSRVTEAFF.

The chain employs TRBV10-2 and TRBJ2-3, with 11 nucleotides matching TRBD2. Germline V gene sequence: CDR1 WSHSY, CDR2 SAAADI. Trimming cost V 6 bases and J 1 base; bases outside gene matches: 24. The CDR3 totals 22 residues. CDR3 bases: TGCGCCAGCAGGGGGGCCCCACCCCAGGGGCTAGCGGGAGGAGGGCGCACAGATACGCAGTATTTT. It encodes CASRGAPPQGLAGGGRTDTQYF.

V is TRBV2 and J is TRBJ2-7, with 10 bases aligning to TRBD2. This CDR3 spans 14 amino acids. Trimming cost V 6 bases and J 1 base; bases outside gene matches: 3. The germline V gene encodes CDR1 SNHLY and CDR2 FYNNEI. The CDR3 bases are TGTGCCAGCAGAGAACTAGCGGGGTCCTACGAGCAGTACTTC. This gives the protein CASRELAGSYEQYF. Supplemented by reference TRBV2 and TRBJ2-7, the full variable domain reads EPEVTQTPSHQVTQMGQEVILRCVPISNHLYFYWYRQILGQKVEFLVSFYNNEISEKSEIFDDQFSVERPDGSNFTLKIRSTKLEDSAMYFCASRELAGSYEQYFGPGTRLTVT.

This clone is a singleton in its sample. The chain employs TRBV5-1 and TRBJ2-7; 7 bases align to TRBD1. Per the germline V gene, CDR1 is SGHRS and CDR2 is YFSETQ. The CDR3 is 13 amino acids. V lost 1 base to trimming and J lost 3 bases; unmatched junction nucleotides: 1. The CDR3 DNA is TGCGCCAGCAGCTTGCGACAGGGCTACGAGCAGTACTTC. Residues: CASSLRQGYEQYF. The variable domain in full, with the rest retrieved from reference TRBV5-1 and TRBJ2-7, is KAGVTQTPRYLIKTRGQQVTLSCSPISGHRSVSWYQQTPGQGLQFLFEYFSETQRNKGNFPGRFSGRQFSNSRSEMNVSTLELGDSALYLCASSLRQGYEQYFGPGTRLTVT.

The rearrangement uses TRBV2 and TRBJ1-2; 8 bases are a match to TRBD1. This CDR3 region has 14 residues. Germline V gene sequence: CDR1 SNHLY, CDR2 FYNNEI. V lost 6 bases to trimming and J lost 7 bases; unmatched junction nucleotides: 10. The CDR3 region is CASREDRDRGGYTF. In DNA form, the CDR3 reads TGTGCCAGCAGGGAGGACAGGGATAGAGGTGGCTACACCTTC.

The rearrangement joins TRBV5-1 to TRBJ1-2; TRBD1 matches 8 bases. Germline loops: CDR1 SGHRS, CDR2 YFSETQ. This CDR3 is built from 13 residues. The junction had 7 bases not matched to a gene; V was cut back by 2 bases and J by 10 bases. The CDR3 sequence is CASSFGTGNDYTF. The CDR3 nucleotides are TGCGCCAGCAGCTTCGGGACAGGAAACGACTACACCTTC.

The chain recombines TRBV28 with TRBJ2-6, with a possible D match to TRBD2 (7 bases). Germline V gene data show CDR1 as MDHEN and CDR2 as SYDVKM. CDR3 length equals 21 residues. The V gene lost 3 bases and the J gene lost 0 bases, with 24 bases spanning the gap. CDR3 coding DNA: TGTGCCAGCAGTTTCCCGGGGGGAGGACAGCCCCACAACTCTGGGGCCAACGTCCTGACTTTC. This gives the protein CASSFPGGGQPHNSGANVLTF.

V is TRBV9 and J is TRBJ2-1; 10 positions agree with TRBD2. This CDR3 region has 15 residues. Germline assignment: CDR1 SGDLS and CDR2 YYNGEE. After removal of 4 bases from V and 9 bases from J, the junction contained 10 bases not matched to a gene. The chain's CDR3 is CASSLPSGRIGEQFF. Here the CDR3 DNA reads TGTGCCAGCAGCCTCCCTAGCGGGAGAATAGGTGAGCAGTTCTTC.

This clone was picked up a small number of times. The V call is TRBV2, the J call TRBJ1-1; the D gene is possibly TRBD1 (6 bases). Per germline, CDR1 SNHLY and CDR2 FYNNEI. The CDR3 spans 15 residues. The V end lost 6 bases, the J end lost 0 bases, and 14 bases lay between the germline ends. The CDR3 nucleotides read TGTGCCAGCAGCATACAGGGTTTGATGAACACTGAAGCTTTCTTT. It specifies CASSIQGLMNTEAFF.

This chain uses TRBV5-1 with TRBJ2-5, with D perhaps matching TRBD1 (5 bases). The CDR3 is made up of 15 amino acids. Trimming shortened V by 4 bases and J by 3 bases, and 16 bases separated the two germline ends. Germline V CDR1 and CDR2: SGHRS, YFSETQ. CDR3: CASSPQQVVEETQYF. The CDR3 nucleotides are TGCGCCAGCAGCCCACAACAGGTGGTTGAAGAGACCCAGTACTTC.

The V and J genes are TRBV5-6 and TRBJ2-5, with 8 bases fitting TRBD2. J gave up 1 base and V 3 bases, and 2 bases lay outside the gene matches. This CDR3 has 14 residues. Germline V gene data show CDR1 as SGHDT and CDR2 as YYEEEE. The CDR3 bases are TGTGCCAGCAGCTCGGGAGGGGGCCAAGAGACCCAGTACTTC. Its protein product is CASSSGGGQETQYF.

This chain connects TRBV7-9 to TRBJ2-1; 8 bases agree with TRBD1. In germline, CDR1 is SEHNR, CDR2 FQNEAQ (reference sequence). The CDR3 spans 14 residues. V was pared by 3 bases and J by 8 bases, with 6 bases of the junction left unmatched. CDR3 nucleotides: TGTGCCAGCAGCTTCAGGGGGCCGAGAGATGAGCAGTTCTTC. This translates into CASSFRGPRDEQFF.

The chain carries TRBV12-3 or TRBV12-4 and TRBJ2-1; 7 bases match TRBD1. V shed 4 bases and J 7 bases; nucleotides not matched to a gene: 4. The CDR3 is 13 residues long. The CDR3 sequence: CASSWTGWNEQFF. As DNA, the CDR3 is TGTGCCAGCAGTTGGACAGGCTGGAATGAGCAGTTCTTC.

The V gene is TRBV19, the J gene TRBJ2-7; 11 positions agree with TRBD2. CDR1 and CDR2 (germline): LNHDA, SQIVND (reference sequence). This CDR3 contains 16 residues. V was pared by 5 bases and J by 2 bases, with 8 bases of the junction left unmatched. CDR3 coding DNA: TGTGCCAGTAGTCCGCGACTAGCGGGGTTCACCTACGAGCAGTACTTC. Protein: CASSPRLAGFTYEQYF.

The J gene is TRBJ2-1, the V gene TRBV7-8, with D possibly being TRBD2 (6 bases). CDR3 length: 16 amino acids. From germline, CDR1 is SGHVS and CDR2 FQNEAQ. V was pared by 5 bases and J by 7 bases, with 21 bases between. For the CDR3, the DNA is TGTGCCAGCAGCACTAGACCAATAGCGGCCTGGAATGAGCAGTTCTTC. Protein product: CASSTRPIAAWNEQFF.

The chain links TRBV11-3 to TRBJ2-2, with 8 nucleotides matching TRBD2. Germline V CDR1 and CDR2: SGHNT, YENEEA. The CDR3 runs to 14 residues. J was trimmed by 6 bases and V by 1 base; bases with no gene match: 1. The CDR3 region has the DNA TGTGCCAGCAGCTTAGCGGGGGGGCCCGGGGAGCTGTTTTTT. It is translated as CASSLAGGPGELFF.

This clone was detected only a few times. Here the CDR3 DNA reads TGTGCCAGCCGGGGAGGGGGGCTTCTATTGAACACTGAAGCTTTCTTT. Its translation is CASRGGGLLLNTEAFF. The genes are TRBV19 and TRBJ1-1; D perhaps matches TRBD1 (6 bases). The germline V gene has CDR1 LNHDA and CDR2 SQIVND (reference sequence). V lost 9 bases and J lost 0, with 20 bases in between. CDR3 length: 16 amino acids. Full variable domain (missing parts from reference TRBV19 and TRBJ1-1): DGGITQSPKYLFRKEGQNVTLSCEQNLNHDAMYWYRQDPGQGLRLIYYSQIVNDFQKGDIAEGYSVSREKKESFPLTVTSAQKNPTAFYLCASRGGGLLLNTEAFFGQGTRLTVV.

CDR3 protein: CASSFQGDQPQHF. In DNA form, the CDR3 reads TGTGCCAGCAGTTTCCAGGGTGATCAGCCCCAGCATTTT. This chain uses TRBV12-3 or TRBV12-4 with TRBJ1-5, with a tentative D call TRBD1 (5 bases). This CDR3 has 13 residues. V gave up 3 bases and J gave up 5 bases, with 8 bases separating them.